This T cell receptor beta chain was identified during a study of cytomegalovirus exposure and HLA in healthy donors. Germline assignment: CDR1 MGHDK and CDR2 SYGVNS. This CDR3 has 15 residues. V was clipped by 5 bases and J by 4 bases, with 17 bases between them. 13 Jbeta primers and 60 Vbeta primers were used for the PCR. Sequenced by immunoSEQ multiplex PCR; TCRdb stores in-frame clones only, minus some. The repertoire holds roughly 150,000 clones, with around 79% as singletons. The chain combines TRBV25-1 with TRBJ1-1; weak D call: TRBD1 (5 bases). Sequenced: PBMCs. The receptor was isolated from a female donor in good health and CMV-seronegative. CDR3 nucleotides: TGTGCCAGCAGTACACGGACCCCGGGGGGCACTGAAGCTTTCTTT. Amino acid sequence: CASSTRTPGGTEAFF.